These 8 T cell receptor beta chains were all obtained from the same sample, sequenced in a study of T cells in Graves' hyperthyroidism and ophthalmopathy. TCR beta CDR3 region amplification was performed from RNA transcripts. The study used the HTBI primer set for a first-round RT-PCR of the TCR CDR3. TCRdb passed the multiplex PCR reads through MiXCR, listing each CDR3 protein once. The data show approximately 490,000 distinct CDR3 sequences, less than 25% seen once. The sample consisted of blood. These receptors all stem from a woman aged 65 to 85 with Graves' ophthalmopathy.

This clonotype was detected ten times or more. The V and J genes are TRBV7-6 and TRBJ2-7, with D tentatively TRBD1 (5 bases). Germline V lookup: CDR1 SGHVS, CDR2 FNYEAQ. Trimming stripped 5 bases from V and 6 bases from J, with 17 bases between. The CDR3 is made up of 14 amino acids. Here the CDR3 reads CASSPVRGAREQYF. As DNA, the CDR3 is TGTGCCAGCAGCCCTGTACGTGGGGCGCGCGAGCAGTACTTC.

The CDR3 DNA is TGTGCCAGCAGTCAAACGGGGCCTAACTCTGGAAACACCATATATTTT. This gives the protein CASSQTGPNSGNTIYF. The chain carries TRBV2 and TRBJ1-3; D may be TRBD1 (5 bases). The CDR3 extends over 16 amino acids. CDR1 SNHLY and CDR2 FYNNEI come from the germline V gene. V lost 5 bases, J lost 0 bases, and 14 bases lay in between.

In this sample, this clonotype turned up a few times. V usage is TRBV7-6 and J usage is TRBJ1-1; 9 bases fit TRBD1. The CDR3 is 15 residues long. Looked up from germline, CDR1 is SGHVS and CDR2 is FNYEAQ. The V segment lost 5 bases and the J segment 1 base; nucleotides outside the gene matches: 5. The CDR3 sequence: CASSKDRGRNTEAFF. DNA of the CDR3: TGTGCCAGCAGCAAAGACAGGGGGAGGAACACTGAAGCTTTCTTT.

This clonotype appeared a few times. The V and J genes are TRBV20-1 and TRBJ2-7; D gene unclear. V lost 2 bases, J lost 2 bases, and 7 bases lay in between. This CDR3 region has 12 residues. Looked up from germline, CDR1 is DFQATT and CDR2 is SNEGSKA (reference sequence). The CDR3 protein is CSARSGPYEQYF. In nucleotides, the CDR3 is TGCAGTGCTAGATCTGGTCCCTACGAGCAGTACTTC.

V gene TRBV19 combines with J gene TRBJ2-1; D could derive from TRBD1 or TRBD2 (5 bases each). The V gene's germline CDR1 is LNHDA and CDR2 SQIVND (reference sequence). The CDR3 totals 18 residues. V was shortened by 3 bases and J by 0 bases, with 18 bases between the two germline ends. The CDR3 nucleotides are TGTGCCAGTAGTATTTGGCAGACCCGAGGGGTCTCCTACAATGAGCAGTTCTTC. Its translation is CASSIWQTRGVSYNEQFF.

The chain combines TRBV7-9 with TRBJ1-1; D is undetermined. V dropped 5 bases and J dropped 4 bases, with 14 bases sitting between them. The CDR3 consists of 14 residues. Germline V CDR1 and CDR2: SEHNR, FQNEAQ (reference sequence). The CDR3 here is CASSPVALGTEAFF. The CDR3 bases are TGTGCCAGCAGCCCCGTGGCCCTGGGCACTGAAGCTTTCTTT.

This clonotype was counted between two and nine times. This rearrangement joins TRBV3-1 to TRBJ2-1; possibly TRBD1 for D (6 bases). V was cut by 0 bases and J by 12 bases, with 15 bases left in between. The CDR3 loop spans 14 amino acids. Germline values: CDR1 LGHDT, CDR2 YNNKEL (reference sequence). CDR3 bases: TGTGCCAGCAGCCAAGATTGGGGGACGACAGGGCAGTTCTTC. It is translated as CASSQDWGTTGQFF.

This clonotype was seen only a few times. The V call is TRBV6-4, the J call TRBJ1-6; D is possibly TRBD1 (5 bases). This CDR3 is built from 13 residues. Germline values: CDR1 MRHNA, CDR2 SNTAGT. Trimming shortened V by 7 bases and J by 9 bases, and 13 bases separated the two germline ends. The CDR3 DNA reads as TGTGCCAGCACCCCAGGGAGGACTTCACCCCTCCACTTT. This codes for CASTPGRTSPLHF.